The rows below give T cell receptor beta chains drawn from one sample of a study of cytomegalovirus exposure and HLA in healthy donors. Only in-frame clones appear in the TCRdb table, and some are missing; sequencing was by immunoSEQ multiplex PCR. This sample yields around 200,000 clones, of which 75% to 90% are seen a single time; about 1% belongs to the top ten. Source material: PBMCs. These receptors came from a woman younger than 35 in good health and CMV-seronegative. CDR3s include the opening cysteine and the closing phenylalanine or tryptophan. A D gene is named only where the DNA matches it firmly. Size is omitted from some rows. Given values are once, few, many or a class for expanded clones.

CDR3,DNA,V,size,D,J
CASSPPGQGGEKLFF,TGTGCCAGCAGTCCACCGGGACAGGGAGGTGAAAAACTGTTTTTT,TRBV7-9,few,TRBD1,TRBJ1-4
CASSYGTSGTYEQYF,TGCGCCAGCAGCTATGGGACTAGCGGGACCTACGAGCAGTACTTC,TRBV5-1,NA,TRBD2,TRBJ2-7
CASSLGRSGVTDTQYF,TGTGCCAGCAGCTTAGGAAGATCAGGGGTCACAGATACGCAGTATTTT,TRBV7-9,NA,NA,TRBJ2-3
CSGGGLYSTDTQYF,TGCAGCGGCGGGGGACTATATTCCACAGATACGCAGTATTTT,TRBV29-1,NA,TRBD2,TRBJ2-3
CASSSTGGSYEQYF,TGTGCCAGCAGTTCGACAGGGGGTTCCTACGAGCAGTACTTC,TRBV6-5,NA,TRBD1,TRBJ2-7
CASSLESGGTYNSPLHF,TGTGCCAGCAGCTTAGAGTCAGGGGGAACCTATAATTCACCCCTCCACTTT,TRBV7-9,few,TRBD1,TRBJ1-6
CASSLNLGTQETQYF,TGCGCCAGCAGCTTAAACCTAGGAACCCAAGAGACCCAGTACTTC,TRBV5-1,NA,NA,TRBJ2-5
CAIRTGRDEQYF,TGTGCCATCCGGACAGGGCGGGACGAGCAGTACTTC,TRBV10-3,NA,TRBD1,TRBJ2-7
CASSQDLVADSDYGYTF,TGCGCCAGCAGCCAAGATCTGGTGGCCGACTCCGACTATGGCTACACCTTC,TRBV4-3,NA,NA,TRBJ1-2
CASSIGALSYEQYF,TGTGCCAGTAGTATCGGTGCCTTATCCTACGAGCAGTACTTC,TRBV19,NA,NA,TRBJ2-7
CASSKTRGLAGRSDTQYF,TGTGCCAGTAGTAAGACGAGGGGGCTAGCGGGGAGGTCAGATACGCAGTATTTT,TRBV19,once,TRBD2,TRBJ2-3